The present TCR beta chain was sequenced within a study of control samples from healthy donors and cancer patients. V lost 7 bases, J lost 2 bases, and 2 bases stayed unmatched. The CDR3 length is 13 residues. The V gene's germline CDR1 is SEHNR and CDR2 FQNEAQ (reference sequence). Using immunoSEQ multiplex PCR, the repertoire was profiled, and TCRdb retains in-frame clones only, with some absent. The sample records around 190,000 clones, around 90% being singletons. This receptor was obtained from a man aged 25 to 40 in good health. The sequenced sample was blood. The rearrangement joins TRBV7-9 to TRBJ2-1, with 7 bases fitting TRBD1. CDR3 bases: TGTGCCAGCATCCAGGGGGCCTACAATGAGCAGTTCTTC. This translates into CASIQGAYNEQFF.